The following is a T cell receptor beta chain sequence with its context. Participants came from about two dozen US areas, aged about 18 to 90 years. This sample was included in a study of blood T cell repertoires in COVID-19. Method: immunoSEQ multiplex PCR; TCRdb's copy keeps in-frame clones and lacks some. Of hundreds of thousands of clones in the sample, approximately 80% were seen once. This CDR3 region has 15 residues. The V segment lost 8 bases and the J segment 0 bases; nucleotides outside the gene matches: 6. Germline V gives CDR1 MDHEN, CDR2 SYDVKM. The chain uses TRBV28 and TRBJ2-2, with 7 bases aligning to TRBD2. The source is a man aged 25-45 years with acute COVID-19. The sample was PBMCs or T cells enriched from blood (not recorded which). CDR3 in amino acids: CASARGDANTGELFF. Here the CDR3 DNA reads TGTGCCAGCGCCCGGGGGGACGCGAACACCGGGGAGCTGTTTTTT.